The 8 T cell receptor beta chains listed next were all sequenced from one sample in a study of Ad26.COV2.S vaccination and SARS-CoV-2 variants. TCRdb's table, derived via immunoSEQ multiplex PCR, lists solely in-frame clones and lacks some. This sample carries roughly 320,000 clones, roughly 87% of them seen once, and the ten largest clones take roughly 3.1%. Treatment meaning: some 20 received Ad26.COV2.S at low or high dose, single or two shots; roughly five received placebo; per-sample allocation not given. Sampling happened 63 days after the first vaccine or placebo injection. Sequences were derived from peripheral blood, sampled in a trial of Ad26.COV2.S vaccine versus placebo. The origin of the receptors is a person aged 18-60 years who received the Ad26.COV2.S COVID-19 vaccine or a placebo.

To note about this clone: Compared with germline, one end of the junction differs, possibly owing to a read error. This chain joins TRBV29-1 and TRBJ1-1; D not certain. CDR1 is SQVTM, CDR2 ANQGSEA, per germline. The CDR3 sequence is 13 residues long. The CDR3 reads CSTLPWKNTEVFF. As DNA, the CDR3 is TGCAGCACACTGCCGTGGAAGAACACTGAAGTTTTCTTT.

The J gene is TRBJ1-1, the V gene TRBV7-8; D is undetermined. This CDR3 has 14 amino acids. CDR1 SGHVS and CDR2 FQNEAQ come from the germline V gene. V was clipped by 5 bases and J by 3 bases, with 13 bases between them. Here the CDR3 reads CASSGRGMDTEAFF. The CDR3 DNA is TGTGCCAGCAGCGGGAGAGGAATGGACACTGAAGCTTTCTTT.

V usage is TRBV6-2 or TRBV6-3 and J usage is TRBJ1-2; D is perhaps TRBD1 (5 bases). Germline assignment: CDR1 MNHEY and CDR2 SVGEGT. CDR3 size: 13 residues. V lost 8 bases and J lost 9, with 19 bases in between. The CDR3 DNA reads TGTGCCAGCGGCCTTGGGGCAGGGCCCCGCTACACCTTC. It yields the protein CASGLGAGPRYTF.

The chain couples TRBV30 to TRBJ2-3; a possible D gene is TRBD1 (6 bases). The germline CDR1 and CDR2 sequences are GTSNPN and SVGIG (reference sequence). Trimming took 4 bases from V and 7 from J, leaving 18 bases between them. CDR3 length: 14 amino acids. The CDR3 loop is CAWTRTGTRNTQYF. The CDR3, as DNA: TGTGCCTGGACCCGGACCGGGACACGCAATACGCAGTATTTT.

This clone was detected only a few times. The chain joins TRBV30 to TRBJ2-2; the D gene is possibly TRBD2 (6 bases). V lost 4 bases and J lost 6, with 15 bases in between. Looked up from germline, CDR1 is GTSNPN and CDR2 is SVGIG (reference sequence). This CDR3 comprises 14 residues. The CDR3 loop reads CAWTTIGGAGELFF. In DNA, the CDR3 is TGTGCCTGGACCACAATCGGCGGGGCCGGGGAGCTGTTTTTT.

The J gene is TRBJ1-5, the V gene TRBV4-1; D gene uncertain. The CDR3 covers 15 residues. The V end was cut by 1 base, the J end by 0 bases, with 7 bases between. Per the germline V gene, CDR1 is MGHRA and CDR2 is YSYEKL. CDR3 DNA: TGCGCCAGCAGCCAAGGAGACTTTAGCAATCAGCCCCAGCATTTT. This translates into CASSQGDFSNQPQHF.

CDR3 nucleotides: TGCAGTGCTAGTAGGGCTAGCGGGGGCCCCGCCCCCTACGAGCAGTACTTC. This sequence encodes CSASRASGGPAPYEQYF. The chain carries TRBV20-1 and TRBJ2-7, with 10 bases aligning to TRBD2. The J segment lost 2 bases and the V segment lost 3 bases, leaving 13 bases of the junction unmatched. The CDR3 totals 17 residues. Looked up from germline, CDR1 is DFQATT and CDR2 is SNEGSKA (reference sequence).

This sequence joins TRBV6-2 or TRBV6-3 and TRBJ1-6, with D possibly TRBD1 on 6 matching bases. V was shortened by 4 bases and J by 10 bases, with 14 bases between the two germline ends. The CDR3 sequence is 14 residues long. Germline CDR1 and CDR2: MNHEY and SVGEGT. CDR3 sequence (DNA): TGTGCCAGCAGTTCCAGGGGTGGAGAATCACCCCTCCACTTT. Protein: CASSSRGGESPLHF.